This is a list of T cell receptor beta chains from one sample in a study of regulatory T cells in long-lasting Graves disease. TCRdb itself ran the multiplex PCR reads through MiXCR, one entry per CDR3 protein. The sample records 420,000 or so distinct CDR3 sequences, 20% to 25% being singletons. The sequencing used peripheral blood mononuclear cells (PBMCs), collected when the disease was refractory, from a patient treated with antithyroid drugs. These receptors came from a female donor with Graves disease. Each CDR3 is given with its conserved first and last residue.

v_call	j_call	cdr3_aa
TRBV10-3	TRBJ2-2	CATRGTTGELFF
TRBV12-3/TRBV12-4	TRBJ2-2	CASSPSPLTTSGHANTGELFF
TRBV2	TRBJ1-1	CASRDYRTEAFF
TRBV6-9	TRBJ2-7	CASSYRLNSYEQYF
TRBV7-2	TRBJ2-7	CASKSGAGAYEQYF
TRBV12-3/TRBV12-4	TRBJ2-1	CASSFDIEQFF
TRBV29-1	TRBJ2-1	CSVRPGQGYNEQFF
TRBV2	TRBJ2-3	CAQGASTDTQYF
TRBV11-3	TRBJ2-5	CASRTTGEETQYF
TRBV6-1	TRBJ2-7	CASRGLILAYEQYF